One sample yielded the 10 T cell receptor beta chains listed below, sequenced in a study of type 1 and type 2 diabetes patients (dated by TCRdb to the mid-2010s). Instrument used: Illumina MiSeq. Genomic DNA from sorted T cell subsets was used as template for TCRbeta CDR3 amplification. Multiplex PCR with 30 forward and 13 reverse primers amplified the TCRbeta CDR3 region. TCRdb's own reprocessing of the public reads used fastp at Q25 and MiXCR and kept productive beta chains. All rows with the same CDR3 protein become a single entry with the most common DNA and genes. This sample has a few hundred thousand distinct CDR3 sequences in its table, and 47% of those were observed once. The ten largest clones capture roughly 13% of the sample. Input material: peripheral blood mononuclear cells (PBMCs). The receptors derive from a man between 18 and 29 years old with type 2 diabetes.

The genes are TRBV30 and TRBJ2-7; possibly TRBD1 or TRBD2 for D (7 bases each). The CDR3 contains 14 residues. Deletions cut 5 bases from V and 3 bases from J, with 17 bases between. Germline values: CDR1 GTSNPN, CDR2 SVGIG (reference sequence). The CDR3 spells CAWGTQGGRYEQYF. The DNA of the CDR3 is TGTGCCTGGGGGACCCAGGGGGGGCGCTACGAGCAGTACTTC. Looking up the rest from reference TRBV30 and TRBJ2-7 gives the full variable domain: SQTIHQWPATLVQPVGSPLSLECTVEGTSNPNLYWYRQAAGRGLQLLFYSVGIGQISSEVPQNLSASRPQDRQFILSSKKLLLSDSGFYLCAWGTQGGRYEQYFGPGTRLTVT.

In this sample, this clonotype turned up a few times. The chain recombines TRBV7-2 with TRBJ2-5; D is uncertain. Judging by the DNA end, TRBJ2-1 fits better; the J call may be wrong. This CDR3 has 13 amino acids. The V gene's germline CDR1 is SGHTA and CDR2 FQGNSA. CDR3 amino acids: CASSLTAENEQFF. The CDR3 DNA sequence: TGTGCCAGCAGCTTAACAGCCGAAAATGAGCAGTTCTTC.

A word on this clonotype: One end of the junction varies from germline; a read error may be responsible. The V and J genes are TRBV30 and TRBJ2-5; D ambiguous. Germline V gene sequence: CDR1 GTSNPN, CDR2 SVGIG (reference sequence). There are 15 residues in the CDR3. CDR3 protein: CVWSVLIGYQETQYF. For the CDR3, the DNA is TGTGTCTGGAGTGTACTAATAGGGTACCAAGAGACCCAATACTTC.

The rearrangement links TRBV9 to TRBJ2-2, with TRBD1 matching 8 bases. The CDR3 runs to 14 residues. Germline CDR1 SGDLS, CDR2 YYNGEE. V lost 1 base, J lost 7 bases, and 3 bases stayed unmatched. The CDR3 sequence is CASSVQGAGGELFF. CDR3 DNA: TGTGCCAGCAGCGTACAGGGGGCTGGCGGGGAGCTGTTTTTT. Full variable domain (remainder filled in from reference TRBV9 and TRBJ2-2): DSGVTQTPKHLITATGQRVTLRCSPRSGDLSVYWYQQSLDQGLQFLIQYYNGEERAKGNILERFSAQQFPDLHSELNLSSLELGDSALYFCASSVQGAGGELFFGEGSRLTVL.

V and J are TRBV4-1 and TRBJ1-6; maybe TRBD1 (5 bases). The germline V gene has CDR1 MGHRA and CDR2 YSYEKL. This CDR3 has 15 residues. The V gene lost 4 bases and the J gene lost 7 bases, with 14 bases spanning the gap. CDR3 nucleotide sequence: TGCGCCAGCAGCCGCCTGGGGGGAAGGAATTCACCCCTCCACTTT. Its protein is CASSRLGGRNSPLHF.

This clonotype was picked up a small number of times. The chain combines TRBV9 with TRBJ2-7; 11 positions match TRBD1. CDR1 is SGDLS and CDR2 is YYNGEE in the germline V gene. Trimming cost V 3 bases and J 6 bases; bases outside gene matches: 8. This CDR3 is built from 15 residues. CDR3 sequence: CASSASGTGGSEQYF. The CDR3 DNA follows: TGTGCCAGCAGCGCCTCCGGGACAGGGGGGAGCGAGCAGTACTTC.

The CDR3 DNA sequence: TGTGCCAGCAGCCCCGGGACGGGACTAGGACGCGAGCAGTACTTC. Residues: CASSPGTGLGREQYF. This rearrangement joins TRBV27 to TRBJ2-7, with 8 positions matching TRBD2. Trimming removed 6 bases from V and 6 bases from J; junction bases left unmatched: 13. This CDR3 has 15 amino acids. Germline assignment: CDR1 MNHEY and CDR2 SMNVEV (reference sequence).

The chain carries TRBV24-1 and TRBJ2-1, with TRBD2 identical over 7 bases. The CDR3 is 17 residues long. The V gene end was trimmed by 4 bases and the J gene end by 9 bases; junction bases not matched to a gene: 17. Germline CDR1 reads KGHDR; CDR2 reads SFDVKD. CDR3 coding DNA: TGTGCCACCAGTGACCAAAGGGCGGGAGTAACCCGAGGTGAGCAGTTCTTC. Its protein is CATSDQRAGVTRGEQFF.

This chain uses TRBV30 with TRBJ2-3, with a possible D match to TRBD2 (5 bases). CDR3 length equals 11 residues. V was trimmed by 5 bases and J by 6 bases, leaving 9 bases between them. CDR1 GTSNPN and CDR2 SVGIG come from the germline V gene (reference sequence). In DNA form, the CDR3 reads TGTGCCTGGGAAACTAGTGATACGCAGTATTTT. Translation gives CAWETSDTQYF.

There are a few counts of this clonotype. This chain joins TRBV30 and TRBJ2-7, with D perhaps assigned TRBD1 or TRBD2 (5 bases each). Germline assignment: CDR1 GTSNPN and CDR2 SVGIG (reference sequence). V shed 8 bases and J shed 7 bases, with 18 bases lying between them. This CDR3 has 12 residues. CDR3 sequence: CAGSGGSGEQYF. CDR3 in DNA: TGTGCCGGAAGTGGGGGATCGGGAGAGCAGTACTTC.